This TCR beta chain was identified during a study of liver allograft versus peripheral blood T cells. Background on the study: Comparisons were made between T cell receptor repertoires found in transplanted livers and those circulating in recipients' peripheral blood. Study-wide results and caveats: The authors reported that T cell receptor repertoires inside liver allografts differed from those in peripheral blood.

Germline assignment: CDR1 ENHRY and CDR2 SYGVKD. This CDR3 spans 17 amino acids. The trim removed 4 bases at V and 3 bases at J, leaving 12 bases unmatched. TCRdb fed the reads into MiXCR, producing one record per CDR3 protein. The repertoire holds about 10,000 distinct CDR3 sequences, with 15% to 20% as singletons. This clonotype was found a few times. Its antigen is undetermined. The genes are TRBV10-3 and TRBJ2-7; the match to TRBD2 covers 10 bases. The source is a human patient who had a liver transplant. Some T cells may possibly be graft donor cells. The CDR3 DNA reads as TGTGCCATCAGTGGAATGTCCAGCGGGAGGGGGGACTACGAGCAGTACTTC. Its protein product is CAISGMSSGRGDYEQYF.